This TCR beta chain was observed in a study of patients and donors after allogeneic stem cell transplantation. With V trimmed by 2 bases and J by 3 bases, 4 bases remained unmatched. Germline CDR1 is LGHDT and CDR2 is YNNKEL (reference sequence). This CDR3 is 15 amino acids long. TCRdb called the RT-PCR reads again in MiXCR, with one record for every CDR3 protein. This sample has roughly 150,000 distinct CDR3 sequences, with roughly 22% found just once. Material for sequencing was blood, either unsorted or a sorted T cell fraction (not recorded which). The chain joins TRBV3-1 to TRBJ2-3; 8 bases agree with TRBD2. The receptor's source is a human donor who was either an allogeneic HSCT recipient or a stem cell or donor lymphocyte infusion donor (not recorded which). It is not recorded whose cells these are; they may come from a transplant donor. CDR3 residues: CASSQPGGPTDTQYF. The DNA of the CDR3 is TGTGCCAGCAGCCAACCGGGGGGGCCTACAGATACGCAGTATTTT.